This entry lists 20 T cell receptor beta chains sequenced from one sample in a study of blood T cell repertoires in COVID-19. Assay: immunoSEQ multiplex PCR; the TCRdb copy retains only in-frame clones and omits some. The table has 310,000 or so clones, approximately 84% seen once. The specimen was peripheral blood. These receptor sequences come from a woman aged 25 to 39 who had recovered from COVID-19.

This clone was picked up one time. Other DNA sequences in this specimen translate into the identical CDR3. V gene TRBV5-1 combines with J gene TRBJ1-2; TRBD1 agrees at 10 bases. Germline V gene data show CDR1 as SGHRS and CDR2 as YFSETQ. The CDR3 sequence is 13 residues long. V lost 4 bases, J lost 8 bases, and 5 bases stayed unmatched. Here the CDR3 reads CASSPDRGPGYTF. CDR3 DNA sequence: TGCGCCAGCAGCCCCGACAGGGGGCCCGGCTACACCTTC.

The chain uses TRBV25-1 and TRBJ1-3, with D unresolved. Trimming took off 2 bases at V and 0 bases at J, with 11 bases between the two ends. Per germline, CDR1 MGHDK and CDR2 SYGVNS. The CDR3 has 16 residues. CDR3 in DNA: TGTGCCAGCAGTGAAGTGCGCCCGCTCTCTGGAAACACCATATATTTT. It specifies CASSEVRPLSGNTIYF.

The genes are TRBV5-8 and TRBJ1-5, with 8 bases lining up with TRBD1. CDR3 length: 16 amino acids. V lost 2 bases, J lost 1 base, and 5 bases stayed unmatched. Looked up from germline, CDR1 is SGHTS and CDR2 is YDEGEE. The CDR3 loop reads CASSFIRTGSNQPQHF. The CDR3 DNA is TGTGCCAGCAGCTTTATTAGGACAGGGAGCAATCAGCCCCAGCATTTT.

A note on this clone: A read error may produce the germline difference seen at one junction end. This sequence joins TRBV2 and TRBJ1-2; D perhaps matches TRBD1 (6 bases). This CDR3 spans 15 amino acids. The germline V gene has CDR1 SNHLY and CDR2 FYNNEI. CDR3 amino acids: CASNERGGANYGYTF. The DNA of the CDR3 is TGTGCCAGCAATGAAAGGGGGGGAGCTAACTATGGCTACACCTTC. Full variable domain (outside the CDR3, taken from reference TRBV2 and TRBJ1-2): EPEVTQTPSHQVTQMGQEVILRCVPISNHLYFYWYRQILGQKVEFLVSFYNNEISEKSEIFDDQFSVERPDGSNFTLKIRSTKLEDSAMYFCASNERGGANYGYTFGSGTRLTVV.

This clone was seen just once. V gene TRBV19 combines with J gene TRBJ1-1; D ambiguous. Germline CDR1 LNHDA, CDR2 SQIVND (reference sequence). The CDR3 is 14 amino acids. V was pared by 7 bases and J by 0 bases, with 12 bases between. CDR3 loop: CASKTREMNTEAFF. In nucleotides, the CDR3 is TGTGCCAGTAAAACGAGAGAGATGAACACTGAAGCTTTCTTT.

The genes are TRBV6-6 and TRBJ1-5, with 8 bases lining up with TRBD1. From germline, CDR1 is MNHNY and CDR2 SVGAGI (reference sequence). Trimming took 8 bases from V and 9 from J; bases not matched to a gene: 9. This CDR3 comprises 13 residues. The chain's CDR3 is CASPRDRSTPQHF. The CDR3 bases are TGTGCCAGCCCCCGGGACAGGAGTACGCCCCAGCATTTT.

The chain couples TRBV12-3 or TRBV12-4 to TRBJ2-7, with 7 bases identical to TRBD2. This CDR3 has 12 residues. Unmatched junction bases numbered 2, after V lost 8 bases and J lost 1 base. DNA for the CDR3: TGTGCCAGCGGGGGGGATTCCTACGAGCAGTACTTC. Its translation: CASGGDSYEQYF.

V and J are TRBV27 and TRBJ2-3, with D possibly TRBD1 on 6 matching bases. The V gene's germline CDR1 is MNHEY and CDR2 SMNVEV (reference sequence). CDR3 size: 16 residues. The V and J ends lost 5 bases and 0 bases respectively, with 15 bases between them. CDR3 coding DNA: TGTGCCAGCAGTCTATACAGGGTTCCTAGCACAGATACGCAGTATTTT. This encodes CASSLYRVPSTDTQYF.

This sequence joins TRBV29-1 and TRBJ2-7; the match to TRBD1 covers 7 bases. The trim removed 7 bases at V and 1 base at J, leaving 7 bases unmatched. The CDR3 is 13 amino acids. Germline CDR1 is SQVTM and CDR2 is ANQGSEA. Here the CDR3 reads CSALTGISYEQYF. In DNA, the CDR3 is TGCAGCGCTCTGACAGGGATTTCCTACGAGCAGTACTTC.

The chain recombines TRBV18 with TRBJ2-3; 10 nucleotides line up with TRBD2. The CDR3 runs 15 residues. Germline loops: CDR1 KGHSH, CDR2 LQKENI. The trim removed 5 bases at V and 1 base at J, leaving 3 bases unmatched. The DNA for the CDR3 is TGTGCCAGCTCATCCCTAGCGGGAGGCACAGATACGCAGTATTTT. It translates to CASSSLAGGTDTQYF.

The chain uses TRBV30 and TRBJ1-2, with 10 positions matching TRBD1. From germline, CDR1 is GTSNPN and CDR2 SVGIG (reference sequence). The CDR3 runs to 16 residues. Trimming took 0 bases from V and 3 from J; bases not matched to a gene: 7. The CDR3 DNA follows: TGTGCCTGGAGTGTTAAACTCGGGACAGGGGACTATGGCTACACCTTC. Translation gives CAWSVKLGTGDYGYTF.

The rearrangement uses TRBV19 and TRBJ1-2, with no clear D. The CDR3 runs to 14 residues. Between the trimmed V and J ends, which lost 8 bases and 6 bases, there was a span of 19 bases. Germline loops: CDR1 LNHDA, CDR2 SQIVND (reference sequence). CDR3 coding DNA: TGTGCCAGTCTGCCGGAGGTCCGGGCCGATGGCTACACCTTC. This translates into CASLPEVRADGYTF.

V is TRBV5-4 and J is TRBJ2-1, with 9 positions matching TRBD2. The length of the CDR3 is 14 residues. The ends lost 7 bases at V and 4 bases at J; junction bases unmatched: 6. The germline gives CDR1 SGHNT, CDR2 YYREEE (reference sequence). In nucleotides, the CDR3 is TGTGCCAGCGAGGCGGGGGGGGGATACAATGAGCAGTTCTTC. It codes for CASEAGGGYNEQFF. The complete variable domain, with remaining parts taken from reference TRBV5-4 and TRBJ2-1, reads ETGVTQSPTHLIKTRGQQVTLRCSSQSGHNTVSWYQQALGQGPQFIFQYYREEENGRGNFPPRFSGLQFPNYSSELNVNALELDDSALYLCASEAGGGYNEQFFGPGTRLTVL.

In DNA, the CDR3 is TGTGCCAGCAGCCCCGTCGTCAATCAGCCCCAGCATTTT. Encoded protein: CASSPVVNQPQHF. The chain joins TRBV6-5 to TRBJ1-5; no clear D. The CDR3 extends over 13 amino acids. V was trimmed by 6 bases and J by 3 bases, leaving 9 bases between them. Germline loops: CDR1 MNHEY, CDR2 SVGAGI.

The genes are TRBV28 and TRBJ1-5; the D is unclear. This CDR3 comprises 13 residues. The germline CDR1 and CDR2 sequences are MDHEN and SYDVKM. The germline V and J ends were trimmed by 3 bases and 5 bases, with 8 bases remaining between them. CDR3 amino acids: CASSLQLDQPQHF. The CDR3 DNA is TGTGCCAGCAGTTTGCAGCTAGATCAGCCCCAGCATTTT.

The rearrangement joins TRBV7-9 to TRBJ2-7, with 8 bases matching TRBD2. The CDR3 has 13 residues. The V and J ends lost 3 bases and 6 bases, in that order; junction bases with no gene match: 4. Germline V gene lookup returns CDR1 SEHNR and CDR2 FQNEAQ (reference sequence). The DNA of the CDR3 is TGTGCCAGCAGCTTGGCCCTAGCGGGCGAGCAGTACTTC. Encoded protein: CASSLALAGEQYF.

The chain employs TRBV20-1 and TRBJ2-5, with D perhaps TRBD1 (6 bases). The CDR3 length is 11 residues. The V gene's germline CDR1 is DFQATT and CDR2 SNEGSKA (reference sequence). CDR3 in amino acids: CRVGAGETQYF. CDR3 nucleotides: TGCAGAGTGGGGGCCGGAGAGACCCAGTACTTC.

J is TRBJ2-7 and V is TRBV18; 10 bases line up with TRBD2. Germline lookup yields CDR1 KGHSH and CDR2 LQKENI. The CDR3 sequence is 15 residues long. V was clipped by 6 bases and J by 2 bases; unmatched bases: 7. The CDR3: CASSRTSGNTYEQYF. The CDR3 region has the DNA TGTGCCAGCTCCCGTACTAGCGGGAACACCTACGAGCAGTACTTC.

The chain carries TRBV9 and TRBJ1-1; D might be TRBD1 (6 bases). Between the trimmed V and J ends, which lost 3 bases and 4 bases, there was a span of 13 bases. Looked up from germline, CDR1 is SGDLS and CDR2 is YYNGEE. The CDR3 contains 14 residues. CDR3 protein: CASSGLGGRTEAFF. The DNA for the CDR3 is TGTGCCAGCAGCGGTCTCGGGGGGCGCACTGAAGCTTTCTTT.

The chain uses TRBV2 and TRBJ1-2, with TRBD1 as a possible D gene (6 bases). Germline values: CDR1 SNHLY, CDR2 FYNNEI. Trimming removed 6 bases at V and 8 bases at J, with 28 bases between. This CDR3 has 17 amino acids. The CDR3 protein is CASSGQKTKVAGSGYTF. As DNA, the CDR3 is TGTGCCAGCAGCGGACAGAAAACTAAAGTGGCAGGGTCCGGCTACACCTTC.